This T cell receptor (beta chain) appears in the sequencing data of a study of T cell responses to AZD1222 COVID-19 vaccine. Study-level background: Pooled together were second doses at about 4 or about 12 weeks.

The CDR3 consists of 17 residues. This clone was recorded a few times. Its cognate antigen is unknown. General study findings and limits: The study found vaccine-associated CD4 TCRs spanning spike, dominant at 160-218 and 743-854.

Clones were sequenced by immunoSEQ multiplex PCR, and TCRdb holds only the in-frame ones, with some missing. The sample contains some 120,000 clones, 85% to 90% of which appear only once. The chain carries TRBV7-5 and TRBJ1-6; the table's D gene call, TRBD1, was not cross checked with the DNA. TRBV7-5 is tagged as a pseudogene. The receptor's source is an adult in good health. Sequenced material: peripheral blood, taken on day 0 of AZD1222 vaccination. CDR3 amino acids: CARSPSVRGQVNSPLHF. CDR3 coding DNA: TGTGCCAGAAGCCCCTCGGTGAGGGGACAGGTTAATTCACCCCTCCACTTT.